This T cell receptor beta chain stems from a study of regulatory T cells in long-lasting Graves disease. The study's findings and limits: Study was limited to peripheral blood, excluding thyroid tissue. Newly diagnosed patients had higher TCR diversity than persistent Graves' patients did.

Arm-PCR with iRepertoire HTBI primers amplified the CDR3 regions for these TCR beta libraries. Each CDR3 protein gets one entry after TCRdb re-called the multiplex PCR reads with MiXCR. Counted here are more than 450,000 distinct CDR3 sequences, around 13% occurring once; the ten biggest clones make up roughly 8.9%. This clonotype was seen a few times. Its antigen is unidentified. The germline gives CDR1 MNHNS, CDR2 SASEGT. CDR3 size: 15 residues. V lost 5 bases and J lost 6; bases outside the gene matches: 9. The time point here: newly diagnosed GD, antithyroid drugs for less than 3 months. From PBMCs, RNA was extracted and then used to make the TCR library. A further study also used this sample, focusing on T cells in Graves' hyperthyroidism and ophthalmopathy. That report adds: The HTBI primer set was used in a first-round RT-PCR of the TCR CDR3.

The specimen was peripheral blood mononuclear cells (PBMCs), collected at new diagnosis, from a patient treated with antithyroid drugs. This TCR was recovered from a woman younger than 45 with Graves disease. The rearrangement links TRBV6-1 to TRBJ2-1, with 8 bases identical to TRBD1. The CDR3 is CASSIDRGLFNEQFF. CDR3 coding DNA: TGTGCCAGCAGTATTGACAGGGGCCTTTTCAATGAGCAGTTCTTC.